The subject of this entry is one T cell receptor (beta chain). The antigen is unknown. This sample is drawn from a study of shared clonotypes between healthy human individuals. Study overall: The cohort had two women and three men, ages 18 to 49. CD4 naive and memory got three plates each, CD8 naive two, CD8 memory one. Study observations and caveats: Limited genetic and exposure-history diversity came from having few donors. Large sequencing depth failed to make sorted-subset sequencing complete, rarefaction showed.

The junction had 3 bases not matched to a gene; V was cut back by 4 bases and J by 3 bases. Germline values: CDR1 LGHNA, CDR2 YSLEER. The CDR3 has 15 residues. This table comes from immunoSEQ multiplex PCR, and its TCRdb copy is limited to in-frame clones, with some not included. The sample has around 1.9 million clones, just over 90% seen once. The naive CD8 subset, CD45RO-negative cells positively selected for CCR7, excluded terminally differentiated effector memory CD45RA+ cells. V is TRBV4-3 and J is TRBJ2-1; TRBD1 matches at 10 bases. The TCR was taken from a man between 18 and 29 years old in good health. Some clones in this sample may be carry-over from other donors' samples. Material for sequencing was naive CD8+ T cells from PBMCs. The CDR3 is CASSPGQGVYNEQFF. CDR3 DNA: TGCGCCAGCAGCCCCGGACAGGGGGTCTACAATGAGCAGTTCTTC.